The 16 T cell receptor beta chains below come from one sample, sequenced in a study of T cells after yellow fever vaccination. TCRdb passed the 5' RACE reads through MiXCR, listing each CDR3 protein once. Of 100,000 or so distinct CDR3 sequences in the sample, about 8.2% were seen once. The source material was CD8+ T cells not binding an NS4B(214-222) dextramer, sorted from PBMCs, sampled around 14 days after the first yellow fever vaccination. The receptors derive from a man in his late teens or twenties who received the YFV17D yellow fever vaccine.

At least ten counts were recorded for this clonotype. V gene TRBV20-1 combines with J gene TRBJ1-3; D ambiguous. CDR1 DFQATT and CDR2 SNEGSKA come from the germline V gene (reference sequence). CDR3 size: 14 residues. Trimming shortened V by 2 bases and J by 7 bases, and 15 bases separated the two germline ends. The CDR3 region is CSARLPDEFNTIYF. The DNA of the CDR3 is TGCAGTGCTAGACTACCTGACGAATTTAACACCATATATTTT.

The sample holds many counts of this clonotype. The chain couples TRBV12-3 or TRBV12-4 to TRBJ2-1; a possible D gene is TRBD1 (6 bases). This CDR3 is built from 14 residues. The ends were cut back, 3 bases at V and 4 bases at J, with 10 bases in the middle. The CDR3 bases are TGTGCCAGCAGTTTCGGTACAGGGTACAATGAGCAGTTCTTC. Its protein is CASSFGTGYNEQFF.

V gene TRBV6-6 combines with J gene TRBJ1-3; D remains unclear. CDR1 MNHNY and CDR2 SVGAGI come from the germline V gene (reference sequence). Trimming shortened V by 7 bases and J by 9 bases, and 13 bases separated the two germline ends. The CDR3 extends over 12 amino acids. The CDR3 loop reads CASTHMGSTIYF. The CDR3 DNA is TGTGCCAGCACCCATATGGGGAGCACCATATATTTT.

The chain joins TRBV24-1 to TRBJ1-5; TRBD1 agrees at 11 bases. Germline values: CDR1 KGHDR, CDR2 SFDVKD. CDR3 length: 16 amino acids. After removal of 5 bases from V and 7 bases from J, the junction contained 9 bases not matched to a gene. Here the CDR3 reads CATSGPGQGAWQPQHF. The CDR3 DNA reads TGTGCCACCAGTGGCCCAGGACAGGGGGCATGGCAGCCCCAGCATTTT.

This clonotype was seen repeatedly, ten times or more. The rearrangement uses TRBV12-3 or TRBV12-4 and TRBJ2-7; D might be TRBD2 (6 bases). This CDR3 has 14 residues. V shed 3 bases and J shed 4 bases, with 13 bases lying between them. CDR3 sequence reads: CASSFRGNRYEQYF. CDR3 nucleotide sequence: TGTGCCAGCAGTTTTCGGGGGAATCGGTACGAGCAGTACTTC.

The chain carries TRBV7-9 and TRBJ2-7; no reliable D call. The length of the CDR3 is 12 residues. In germline, CDR1 is SEHNR, CDR2 FQNEAQ (reference sequence). The V end was cut by 1 base, the J end by 6 bases, with 7 bases between. The CDR3 region has the DNA TGTGCCAGCAGCTTAGAGGTTATCGAGCAGTACTTC. Translation: CASSLEVIEQYF.

In its sample, this clonotype was seen a few times. The CDR3 DNA follows: TGTGCCAGCAGCGCCGGGGACTCGGGGGATACGCAGTATTTT. Translated, it gives CASSAGDSGDTQYF. The chain uses TRBV9 and TRBJ2-3, with a possible D match to TRBD2 (6 bases). CDR1 and CDR2 from the germline V gene are SGDLS and YYNGEE. CDR3 length: 14 residues. V was trimmed by 3 bases and J by 6 bases, leaving 14 bases between them. Filled out from reference TRBV9 and TRBJ2-3, the complete variable domain reads DSGVTQTPKHLITATGQRVTLRCSPRSGDLSVYWYQQSLDQGLQFLIQYYNGEERAKGNILERFSAQQFPDLHSELNLSSLELGDSALYFCASSAGDSGDTQYFGPGTRLTVL.

This clonotype was seen a handful of times. The genes are TRBV6-5 and TRBJ1-1; D gene ambiguous. From germline, CDR1 is MNHEY and CDR2 SVGAGI. Between the trimmed V and J ends, which lost 1 base and 4 bases, there was a span of 4 bases. The CDR3 is made up of 12 amino acids. The CDR3 DNA reads TGTGCCAGCAGTTACTATGGCACTGAAGCTTTCTTT. Amino acids: CASSYYGTEAFF.

The chain combines TRBV27 with TRBJ2-1; unclear D gene. CDR1 and CDR2 from the germline V gene are MNHEY and SMNVEV (reference sequence). The V end was cut by 7 bases, the J end by 0 bases, with 10 bases between. This CDR3 is 14 amino acids long. The CDR3 loop reads CASTPLPSYNEQFF. The CDR3 region has the DNA TGTGCCAGCACCCCGCTTCCCTCCTACAATGAGCAGTTCTTC.

This clonotype was counted ten times or more. This chain joins TRBV7-9 and TRBJ1-5; TRBD1 aligns across 9 bases. V was pared by 5 bases and J by 4 bases, with 3 bases of the junction left unmatched. This CDR3 region has 14 residues. Germline CDR1 SEHNR, CDR2 FQNEAQ (reference sequence). The CDR3 bases are TGTGCCAGCAGCCCCGGACAGGGGAATCAGCCCCAGCATTTT. Its protein product is CASSPGQGNQPQHF.

Note on this clonotype: An end of the junction differs from the germline gene, which may be a read error. The V and J genes are TRBV5-1 and TRBJ2-1; TRBD1 or TRBD2 may be the D gene (5 bases each). The germline V gene encodes CDR1 SGHRS and CDR2 YFSETQ. The CDR3 extends over 14 amino acids. In nucleotides, the CDR3 is TGCGCCAGCACAGAAGACGGGACCTACAGTGAGCAGTTCTTC. Amino acid sequence: CASTEDGTYSEQFF.

The rearrangement links TRBV6-5 to TRBJ1-1; TRBD1 might be the D (5 bases). The CDR3 loop spans 17 amino acids. Between the trimmed V and J ends, which lost 0 bases and 1 base, there was a span of 15 bases. Germline CDR1 reads MNHEY; CDR2 reads SVGAGI. This chain's CDR3 is CASSYSSSGQPNTEAFF. The CDR3, as DNA: TGTGCCAGCAGTTACTCGAGTTCGGGGCAGCCGAACACTGAAGCTTTCTTT.

This clonotype was picked up many times. This sequence joins TRBV12-3 or TRBV12-4 and TRBJ2-7, with 7 bases fitting TRBD1. J gave up 7 bases and V 3 bases, and 6 bases lay outside the gene matches. The CDR3 extends over 13 amino acids. The CDR3: CASSLSPGGEQYV. The CDR3 region has the DNA TGTGCCAGCAGTTTGAGTCCAGGGGGAGAGCAGTACGTC.

This clonotype has at least ten counts. This chain uses TRBV19 with TRBJ1-1; a possible D gene is TRBD1 (5 bases). Germline CDR1 is LNHDA and CDR2 is SQIVND (reference sequence). The germline V and J ends were trimmed by 3 bases and 8 bases, with 13 bases remaining between them. The CDR3 is 13 amino acids. CDR3 amino acids: CASSISSGTEAFF. In nucleotides, the CDR3 is TGTGCCAGTAGTATTAGCTCGGGGACCGAAGCTTTCTTT.

This clonotype showed up just a few times. This rearrangement joins TRBV11-2 to TRBJ2-7; tentative D call: TRBD1 (6 bases). Germline V gene lookup returns CDR1 SGHAT and CDR2 FQNNGV. The V and J ends lost 3 bases and 2 bases respectively, with 14 bases between them. The CDR3 covers 15 residues. The CDR3 spells CASSFSPGHTYEQYF. The CDR3 DNA sequence: TGTGCCAGCAGCTTTAGCCCGGGACATACCTACGAGCAGTACTTC.

This clonotype turned up a few times. This rearrangement joins TRBV7-2 to TRBJ2-7; D is possibly TRBD1 or TRBD2 (5 bases each). This CDR3 comprises 15 residues. The V gene lost 2 bases and the J gene lost 3 bases, with 14 bases spanning the gap. Per the germline V gene, CDR1 is SGHTA and CDR2 is FQGNSA. CDR3 sequence (DNA): TGTGCCAGCAGCTTAAACGCGCTGAGGGGCTACGAGCAGTACGTC. Translation: CASSLNALRGYEQYV.